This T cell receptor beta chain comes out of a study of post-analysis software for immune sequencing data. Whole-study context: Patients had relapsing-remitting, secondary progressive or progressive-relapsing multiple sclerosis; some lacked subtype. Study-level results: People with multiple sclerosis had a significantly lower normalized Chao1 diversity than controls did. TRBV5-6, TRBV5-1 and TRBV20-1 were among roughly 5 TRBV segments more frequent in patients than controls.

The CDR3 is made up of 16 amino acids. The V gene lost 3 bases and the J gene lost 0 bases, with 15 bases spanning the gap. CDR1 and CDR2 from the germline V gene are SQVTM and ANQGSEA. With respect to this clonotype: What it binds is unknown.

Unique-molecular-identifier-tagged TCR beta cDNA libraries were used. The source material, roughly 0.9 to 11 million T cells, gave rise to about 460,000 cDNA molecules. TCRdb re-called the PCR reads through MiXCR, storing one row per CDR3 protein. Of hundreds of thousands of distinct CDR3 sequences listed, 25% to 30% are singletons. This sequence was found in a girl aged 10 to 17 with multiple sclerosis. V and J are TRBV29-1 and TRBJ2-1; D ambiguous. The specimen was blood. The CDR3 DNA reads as TGCAGCGTTGACGATCACGGCGGATACTCCTACAATGAGCAGTTCTTC. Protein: CSVDDHGGYSYNEQFF.